In its sample, the clone carrying this TCR beta chain was seen a few times. The CDR3 sequence is 12 residues long. Germline assignment: CDR1 DFQATT and CDR2 SNEGSKA (reference sequence). This record belongs to a study of identical twins. TCRdb re-called the 5' RACE reads with MiXCR, one entry per CDR3 protein. The table includes 550,000 to 800,000 distinct CDR3 sequences, about 7.1% detected once. These data were likewise used in another study, on yellow fever vaccine responses in identical twins.

This sequence originates from a woman aged 18-29 years in good health. The rearrangement uses TRBV20-1 and TRBJ2-3; maybe TRBD2 (5 bases). The specimen was PBMCs. The CDR3 coding sequence is TGCTGCGTGCGGACTAGCACAGATACGCAGTATTTT. Its protein is CCVRTSTDTQYF.